This T cell receptor beta chain was documented in a study of CD8 T cells in Susac syndrome. TCR beta from blood CD8+ and CD4+ T cells was sequenced. Germline V gene lookup returns CDR1 MGHRA and CDR2 YSYEKL. The CDR3 has 15 amino acids. Trimming took off 4 bases at V and 5 bases at J, with 17 bases between the two ends. A quantity of about 0.5 to 1 ug RNA underwent reverse transcription using random hexamers. Amplification of TCR beta CDR3 by immunoSEQ multiplex PCR spanned 54 Vbeta and 13 Jbeta. Each CDR3 protein is one row after TCRdb ran MiXCR on the immunoSEQ multiplex PCR reads. The sample carries about 70,000 distinct CDR3 sequences, 95% recorded once.

This TCR came from a human donor in good health. The sample taken for sequencing was CD8+ T cells from PBMCs. This chain uses TRBV4-1 with TRBJ1-1, with D perhaps matching TRBD1 (6 bases). The CDR3 protein is CASSRVQGGETEAFF. The CDR3 DNA reads TGCGCCAGCAGCCGCGTACAGGGCGGAGAAACTGAAGCTTTCTTT.